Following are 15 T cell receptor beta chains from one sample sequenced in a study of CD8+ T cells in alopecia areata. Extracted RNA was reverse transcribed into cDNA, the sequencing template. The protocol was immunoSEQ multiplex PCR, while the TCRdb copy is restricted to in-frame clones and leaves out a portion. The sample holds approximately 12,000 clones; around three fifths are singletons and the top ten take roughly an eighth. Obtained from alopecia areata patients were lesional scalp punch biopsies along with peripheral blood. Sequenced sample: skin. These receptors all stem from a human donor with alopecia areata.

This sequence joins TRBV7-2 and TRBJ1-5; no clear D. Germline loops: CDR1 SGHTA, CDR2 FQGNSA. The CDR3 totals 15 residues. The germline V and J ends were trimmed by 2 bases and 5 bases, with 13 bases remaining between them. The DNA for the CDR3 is TGTGCCAGCAGCTTAATGGCGGGGAGCGATCAGCCCCAGCATTTT. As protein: CASSLMAGSDQPQHF.

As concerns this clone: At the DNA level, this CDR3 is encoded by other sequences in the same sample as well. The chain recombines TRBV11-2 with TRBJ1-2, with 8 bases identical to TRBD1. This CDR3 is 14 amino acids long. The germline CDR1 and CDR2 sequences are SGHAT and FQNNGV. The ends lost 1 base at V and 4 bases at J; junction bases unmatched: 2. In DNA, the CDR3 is TGTGCCAGCAGCTTAGTTGACAGGGGCTATGGCTACACCTTC. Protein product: CASSLVDRGYGYTF.

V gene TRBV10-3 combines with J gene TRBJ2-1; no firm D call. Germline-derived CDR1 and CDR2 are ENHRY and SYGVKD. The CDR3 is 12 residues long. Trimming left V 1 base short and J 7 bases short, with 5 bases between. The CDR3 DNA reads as TGTGCCATCAGTGAGTGGGGAAATGAGCAGTTCTTC. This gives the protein CAISEWGNEQFF.

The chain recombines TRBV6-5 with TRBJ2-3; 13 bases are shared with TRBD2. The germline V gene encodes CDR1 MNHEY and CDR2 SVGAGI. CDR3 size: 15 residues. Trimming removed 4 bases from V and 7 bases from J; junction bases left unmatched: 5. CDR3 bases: TGTGCCAGCAGTTTACGACTAGCGGGAGGAAATACGCAGTATTTT. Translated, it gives CASSLRLAGGNTQYF.

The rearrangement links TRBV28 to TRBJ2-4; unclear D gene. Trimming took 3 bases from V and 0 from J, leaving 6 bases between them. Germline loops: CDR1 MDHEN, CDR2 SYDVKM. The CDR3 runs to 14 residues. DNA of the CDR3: TGTGCCAGCAGTTTGGCAGAAGCCAAAAACATTCAGTACTTC. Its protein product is CASSLAEAKNIQYF. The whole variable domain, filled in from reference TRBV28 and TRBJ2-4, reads DVKVTQSSRYLVKRTGEKVFLECVQDMDHENMFWYRQDPGLGLRLIYFSYDVKMKEKGDIPEGYSVSREKKERFSLILESASTNQTSMYLCASSLAEAKNIQYFGAGTRLSVL.

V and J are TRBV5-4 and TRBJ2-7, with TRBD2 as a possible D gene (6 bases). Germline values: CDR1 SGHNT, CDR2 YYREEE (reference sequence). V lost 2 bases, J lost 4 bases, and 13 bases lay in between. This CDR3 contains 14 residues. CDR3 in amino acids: CASSFLGSGYEQYF. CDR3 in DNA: TGTGCCAGCAGCTTCTTGGGTAGCGGTTACGAGCAGTACTTC.

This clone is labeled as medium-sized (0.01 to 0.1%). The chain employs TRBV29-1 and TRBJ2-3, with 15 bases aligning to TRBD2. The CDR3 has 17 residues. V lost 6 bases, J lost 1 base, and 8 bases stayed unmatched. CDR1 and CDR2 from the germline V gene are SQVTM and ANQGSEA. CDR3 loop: CSVAGTSGGRGTDTQYF. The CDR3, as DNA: TGCAGCGTGGCCGGGACTAGCGGGGGGCGAGGCACAGATACGCAGTATTTT.

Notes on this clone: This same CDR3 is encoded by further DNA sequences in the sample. The CDR3: CASSVSAGGSGNTIYF. The CDR3 region has the DNA TGTGCCAGCAGCGTATCGGCAGGGGGATCTGGAAACACCATATATTTT. The rearrangement uses TRBV9 and TRBJ1-3; 7 nucleotides line up with TRBD1. The germline V gene encodes CDR1 SGDLS and CDR2 YYNGEE. Trimming at V came to 1 base and at J to 1 base, leaving 5 bases not matched to a gene. The CDR3 loop spans 16 amino acids.

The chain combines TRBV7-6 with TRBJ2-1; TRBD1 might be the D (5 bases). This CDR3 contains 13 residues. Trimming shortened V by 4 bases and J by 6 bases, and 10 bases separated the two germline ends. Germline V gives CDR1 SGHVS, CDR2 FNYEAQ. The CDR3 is CASSSQEINEQFF. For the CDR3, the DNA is TGTGCCAGCAGCTCACAGGAGATCAATGAGCAGTTCTTC.

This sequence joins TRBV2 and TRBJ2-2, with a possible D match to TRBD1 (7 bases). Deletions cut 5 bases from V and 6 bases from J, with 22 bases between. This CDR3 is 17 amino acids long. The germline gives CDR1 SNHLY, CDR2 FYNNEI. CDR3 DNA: TGTGCCAGCAGTTCGGAGGAGGGTCAGGGGGGTGCCGGGGAGCTGTTTTTT. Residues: CASSSEEGQGGAGELFF.

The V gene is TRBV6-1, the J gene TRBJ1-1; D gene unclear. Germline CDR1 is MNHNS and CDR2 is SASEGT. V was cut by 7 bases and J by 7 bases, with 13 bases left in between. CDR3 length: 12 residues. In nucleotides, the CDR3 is TGTGCCAGCAAGACGGTTGGGGATGAAGCTTTCTTT. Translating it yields CASKTVGDEAFF.

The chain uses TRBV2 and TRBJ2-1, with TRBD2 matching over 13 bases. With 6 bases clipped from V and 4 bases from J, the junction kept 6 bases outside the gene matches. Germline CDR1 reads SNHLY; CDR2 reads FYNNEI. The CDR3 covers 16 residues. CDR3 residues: CASSARLAGGYNEQFF. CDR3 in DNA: TGTGCCAGCAGCGCCCGACTAGCGGGGGGTTACAATGAGCAGTTCTTC.

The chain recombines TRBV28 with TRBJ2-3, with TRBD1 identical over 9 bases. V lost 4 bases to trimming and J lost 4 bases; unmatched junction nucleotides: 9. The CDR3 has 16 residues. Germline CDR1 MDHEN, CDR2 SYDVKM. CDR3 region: CASSSPGQGFPDTQYF. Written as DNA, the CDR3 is TGTGCCAGCAGTTCGCCGGGACAGGGATTCCCAGATACGCAGTATTTT.

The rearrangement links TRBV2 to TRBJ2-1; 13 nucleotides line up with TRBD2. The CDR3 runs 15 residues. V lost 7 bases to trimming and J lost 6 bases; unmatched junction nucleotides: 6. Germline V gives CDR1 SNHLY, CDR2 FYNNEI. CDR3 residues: CASTRLAGGVNEQFF. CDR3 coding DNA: TGTGCCAGCACCAGACTAGCGGGAGGTGTCAATGAGCAGTTCTTC.

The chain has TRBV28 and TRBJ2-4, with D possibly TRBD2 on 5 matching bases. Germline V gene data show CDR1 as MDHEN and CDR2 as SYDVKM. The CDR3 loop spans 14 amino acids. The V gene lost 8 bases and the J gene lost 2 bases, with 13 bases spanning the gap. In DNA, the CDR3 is TGTGCCAGCCGAGAGGGTCTTCCCAAAAACATTCAGTACTTC. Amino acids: CASREGLPKNIQYF. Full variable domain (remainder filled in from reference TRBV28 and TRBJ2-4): DVKVTQSSRYLVKRTGEKVFLECVQDMDHENMFWYRQDPGLGLRLIYFSYDVKMKEKGDIPEGYSVSREKKERFSLILESASTNQTSMYLCASREGLPKNIQYFGAGTRLSVL.